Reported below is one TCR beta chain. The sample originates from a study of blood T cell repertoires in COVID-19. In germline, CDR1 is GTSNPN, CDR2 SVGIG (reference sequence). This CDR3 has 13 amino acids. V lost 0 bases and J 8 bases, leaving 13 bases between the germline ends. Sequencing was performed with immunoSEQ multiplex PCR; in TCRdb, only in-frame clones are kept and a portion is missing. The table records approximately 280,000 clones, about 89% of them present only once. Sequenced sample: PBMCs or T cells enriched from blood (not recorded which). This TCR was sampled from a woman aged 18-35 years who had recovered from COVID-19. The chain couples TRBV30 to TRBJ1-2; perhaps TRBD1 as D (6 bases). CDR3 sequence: CAWSVSYRAGYTF. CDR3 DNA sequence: TGTGCCTGGAGTGTTTCATACAGGGCCGGCTACACCTTC.